This T cell receptor beta chain came from a study of cytomegalovirus exposure and HLA in healthy donors. Notes on this clone: One junction end disagrees with the germline gene, perhaps due to a read error.

The CDR3 has 16 residues. Germline CDR1 and CDR2: SEHNR and FQNEAQ (reference sequence). The PCR ran on 60 Vbeta and 13 Jbeta primers. Sequencing used immunoSEQ multiplex PCR; TCRdb keeps in-frame clones, though not all of them. The table includes almost 200,000 clones, roughly 77% detected once. The V and J genes are TRBV7-9 and TRBJ2-7, with a tentative D call TRBD2 (5 bases). This TCR derives from a male donor in good health and CMV-seropositive. Sequencing used PBMCs. The CDR3 loop is CSSSLARFRGTYEQYF. DNA of the CDR3: TGTTCCAGCAGCTTAGCGAGGTTTCGAGGAACCTACGAGCAGTACTTC.